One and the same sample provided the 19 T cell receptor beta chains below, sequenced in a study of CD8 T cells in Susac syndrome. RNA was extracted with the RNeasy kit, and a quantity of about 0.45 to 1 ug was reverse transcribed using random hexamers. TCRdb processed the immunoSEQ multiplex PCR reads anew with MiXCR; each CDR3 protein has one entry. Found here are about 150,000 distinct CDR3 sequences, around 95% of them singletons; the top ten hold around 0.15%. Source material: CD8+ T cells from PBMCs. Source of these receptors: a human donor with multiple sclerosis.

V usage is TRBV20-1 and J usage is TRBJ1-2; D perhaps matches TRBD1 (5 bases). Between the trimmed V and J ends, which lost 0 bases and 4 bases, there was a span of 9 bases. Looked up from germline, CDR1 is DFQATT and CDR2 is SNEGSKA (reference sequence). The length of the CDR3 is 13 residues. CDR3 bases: TGCAGTGCTAGAGATTGGGGGGGCTATGGCTACACCTTC. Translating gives CSARDWGGYGYTF.

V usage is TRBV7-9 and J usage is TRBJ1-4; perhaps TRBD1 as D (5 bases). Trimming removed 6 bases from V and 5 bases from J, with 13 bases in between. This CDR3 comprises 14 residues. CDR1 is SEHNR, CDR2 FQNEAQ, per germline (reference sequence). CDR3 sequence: CASREGVRNEKLFF. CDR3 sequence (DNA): TGTGCCAGCAGGGAAGGGGTACGGAATGAAAAACTGTTTTTT.

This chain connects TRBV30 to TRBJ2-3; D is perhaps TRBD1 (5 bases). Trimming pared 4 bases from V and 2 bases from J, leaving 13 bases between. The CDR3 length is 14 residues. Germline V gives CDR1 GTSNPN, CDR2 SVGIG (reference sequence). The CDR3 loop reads CAWTGLGPTDTQYF. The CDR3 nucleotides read TGTGCCTGGACAGGGCTAGGCCCCACAGATACGCAGTATTTT. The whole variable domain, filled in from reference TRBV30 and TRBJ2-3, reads SQTIHQWPATLVQPVGSPLSLECTVEGTSNPNLYWYRQAAGRGLQLLFYSVGIGQISSEVPQNLSASRPQDRQFILSSKKLLLSDSGFYLCAWTGLGPTDTQYFGPGTRLTVL.

The CDR3 nucleotides read TGCAGCGTTGATGAGGGGTTGGGCACCGGGGAGCTGTTTTTT. Its translation: CSVDEGLGTGELFF. This chain connects TRBV29-1 to TRBJ2-2, with D tentatively TRBD1 or TRBD2 (5 bases each). V dropped 3 bases and J dropped 4 bases, with 12 bases sitting between them. The CDR3 consists of 14 residues. Germline V gene lookup returns CDR1 SQVTM and CDR2 ANQGSEA.

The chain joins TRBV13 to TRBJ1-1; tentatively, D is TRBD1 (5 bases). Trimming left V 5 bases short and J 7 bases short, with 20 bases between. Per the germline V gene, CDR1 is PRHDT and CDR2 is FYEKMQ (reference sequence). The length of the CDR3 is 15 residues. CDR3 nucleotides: TGTGCCAGCAGCCCGCCACATCGGCGGGGGAGTGAAGCTTTCTTT. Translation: CASSPPHRRGSEAFF.

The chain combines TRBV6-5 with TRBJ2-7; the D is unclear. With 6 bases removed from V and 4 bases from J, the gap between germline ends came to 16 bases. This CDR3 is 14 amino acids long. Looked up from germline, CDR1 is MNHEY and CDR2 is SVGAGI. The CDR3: CASSPDGPVYEQYV. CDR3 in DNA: TGTGCCAGCAGCCCGGATGGGCCGGTATACGAGCAGTACGTC.

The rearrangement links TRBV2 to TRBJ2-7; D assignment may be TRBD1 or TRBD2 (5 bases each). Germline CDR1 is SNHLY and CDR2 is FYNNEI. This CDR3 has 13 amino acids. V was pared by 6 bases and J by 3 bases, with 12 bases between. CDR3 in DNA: TGTGCCAGCAGCCCTTCGAGGGGCTACGAGCAGTACTTC. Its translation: CASSPSRGYEQYF.

The CDR3 DNA sequence: TGCAGCGGCCTGACGGGGACAGGGGGCACTGAAGCTTTCTTT. It specifies CSGLTGTGGTEAFF. The gene calls are TRBV29-1 and TRBJ1-1; 11 bases are a match to TRBD1. The CDR3 is 14 amino acids. The germline V gene has CDR1 SQVTM and CDR2 ANQGSEA. The ends lost 7 bases at V and 4 bases at J; junction bases unmatched: 8.

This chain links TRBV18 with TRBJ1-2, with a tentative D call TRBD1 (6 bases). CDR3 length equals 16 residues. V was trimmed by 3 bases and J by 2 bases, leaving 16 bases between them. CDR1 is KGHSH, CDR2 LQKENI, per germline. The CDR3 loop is CASSPEWGGTNYGYTF. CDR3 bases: TGTGCCAGCTCACCGGAATGGGGGGGGACAAACTATGGCTACACCTTC. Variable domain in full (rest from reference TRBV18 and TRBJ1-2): NAGVMQNPRHLVRRRGQEARLRCSPMKGHSHVYWYRQLPEEGLKFMVYLQKENIIDESGMPKERFSAEFPKEGPSILRIQQVVRGDSAAYFCASSPEWGGTNYGYTFGSGTRLTVV.

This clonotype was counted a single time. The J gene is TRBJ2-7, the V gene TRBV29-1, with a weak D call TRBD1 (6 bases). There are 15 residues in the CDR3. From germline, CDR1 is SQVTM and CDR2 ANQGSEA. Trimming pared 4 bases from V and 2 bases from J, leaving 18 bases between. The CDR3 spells CSVGVDRSHPYEQYF. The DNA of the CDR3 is TGCAGCGTTGGAGTAGACAGGTCGCACCCCTACGAGCAGTACTTC.

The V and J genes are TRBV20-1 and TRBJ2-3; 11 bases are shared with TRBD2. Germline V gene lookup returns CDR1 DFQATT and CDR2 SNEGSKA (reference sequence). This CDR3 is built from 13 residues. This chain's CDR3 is CSLLAGDTDTQYF. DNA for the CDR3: TGCAGCCTACTAGCGGGGGACACAGATACGCAGTATTTT.

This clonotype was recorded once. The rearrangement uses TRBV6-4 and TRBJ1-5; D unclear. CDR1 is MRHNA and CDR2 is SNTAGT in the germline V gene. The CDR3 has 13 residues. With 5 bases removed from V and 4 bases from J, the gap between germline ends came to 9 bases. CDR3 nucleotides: TGTGCCAGCAGTTCTGGGGAGAATCAGCCCCAGCATTTT. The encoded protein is CASSSGENQPQHF.

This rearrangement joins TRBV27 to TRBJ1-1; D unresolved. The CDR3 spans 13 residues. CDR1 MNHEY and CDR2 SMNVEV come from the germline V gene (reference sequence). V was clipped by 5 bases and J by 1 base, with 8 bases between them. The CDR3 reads CASSGRGNTEAFF. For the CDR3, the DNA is TGTGCCAGCAGTGGTCGGGGGAACACTGAAGCTTTCTTT.

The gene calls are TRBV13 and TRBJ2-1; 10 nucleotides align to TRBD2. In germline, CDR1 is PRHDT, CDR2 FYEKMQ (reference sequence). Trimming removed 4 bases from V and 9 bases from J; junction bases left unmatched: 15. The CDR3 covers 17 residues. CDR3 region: CASSSVQRGGFRSEQFF. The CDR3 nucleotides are TGTGCCAGCAGCTCAGTACAGCGGGGGGGCTTTAGGAGTGAGCAGTTCTTC.

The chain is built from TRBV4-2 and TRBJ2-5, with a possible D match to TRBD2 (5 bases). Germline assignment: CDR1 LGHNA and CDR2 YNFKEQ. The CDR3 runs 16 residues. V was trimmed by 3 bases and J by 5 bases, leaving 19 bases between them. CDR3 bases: TGTGCCAGCAGCCATAACCTCGGGGTGTCGGCCGAGACCCAGTACTTC. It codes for CASSHNLGVSAETQYF.

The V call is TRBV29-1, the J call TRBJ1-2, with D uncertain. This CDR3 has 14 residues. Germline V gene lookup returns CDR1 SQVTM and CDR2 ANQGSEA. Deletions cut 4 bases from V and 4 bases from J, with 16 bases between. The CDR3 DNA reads TGCAGCGTTGGTGCAGGCACCTTTGGCTATGGCTACACCTTC. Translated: CSVGAGTFGYGYTF.

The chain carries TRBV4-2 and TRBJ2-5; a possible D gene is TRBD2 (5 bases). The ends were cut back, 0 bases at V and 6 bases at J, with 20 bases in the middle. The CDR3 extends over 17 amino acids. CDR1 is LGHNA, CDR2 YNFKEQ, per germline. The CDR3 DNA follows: TGTGCCAGCAGCCAAGATCACGGCAGGACTGGGGATCAGACCCAGTACTTC. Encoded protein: CASSQDHGRTGDQTQYF.

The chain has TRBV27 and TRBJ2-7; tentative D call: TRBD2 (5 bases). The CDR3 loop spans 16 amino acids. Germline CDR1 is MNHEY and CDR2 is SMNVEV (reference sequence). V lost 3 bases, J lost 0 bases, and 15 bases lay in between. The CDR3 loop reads CASSFMAGTSSYEQYF. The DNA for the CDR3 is TGTGCCAGCAGTTTCATGGCGGGCACTAGCTCCTACGAGCAGTACTTC.

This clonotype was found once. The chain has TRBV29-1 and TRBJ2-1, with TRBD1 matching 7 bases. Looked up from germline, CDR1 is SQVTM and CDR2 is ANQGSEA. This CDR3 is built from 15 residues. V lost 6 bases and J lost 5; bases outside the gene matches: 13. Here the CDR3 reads CSVDTTGVIDNEQFF. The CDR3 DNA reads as TGCAGCGTGGATACAACAGGGGTGATCGACAATGAGCAGTTCTTC.